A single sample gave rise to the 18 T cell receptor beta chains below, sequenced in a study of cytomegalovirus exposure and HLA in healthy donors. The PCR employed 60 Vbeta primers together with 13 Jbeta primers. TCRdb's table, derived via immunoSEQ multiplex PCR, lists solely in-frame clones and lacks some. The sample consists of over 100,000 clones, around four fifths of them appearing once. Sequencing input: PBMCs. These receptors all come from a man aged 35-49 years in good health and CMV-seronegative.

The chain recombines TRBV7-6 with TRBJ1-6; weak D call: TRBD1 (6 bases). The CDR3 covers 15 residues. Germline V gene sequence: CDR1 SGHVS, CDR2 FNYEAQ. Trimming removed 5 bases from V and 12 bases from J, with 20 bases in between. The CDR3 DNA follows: TGTGCCAGCAGCCCCACTGGGGGGGCTAGGGGACCCCTCCACTTT. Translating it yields CASSPTGGARGPLHF.

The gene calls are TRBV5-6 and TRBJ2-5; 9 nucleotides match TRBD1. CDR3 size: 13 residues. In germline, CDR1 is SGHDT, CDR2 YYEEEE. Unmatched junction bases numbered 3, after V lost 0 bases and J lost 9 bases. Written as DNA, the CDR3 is TGTGCCAGCAGCTTGGATAGGACAGGGGCCCAGTACTTC. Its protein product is CASSLDRTGAQYF.

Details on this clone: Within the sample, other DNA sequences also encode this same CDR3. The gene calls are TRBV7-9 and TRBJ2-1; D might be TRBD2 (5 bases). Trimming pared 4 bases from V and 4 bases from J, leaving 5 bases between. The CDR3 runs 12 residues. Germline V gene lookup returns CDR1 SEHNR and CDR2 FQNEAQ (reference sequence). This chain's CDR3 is CASSSGYNEQFF. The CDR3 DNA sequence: TGTGCCAGCAGCTCGGGGTACAATGAGCAGTTCTTC.

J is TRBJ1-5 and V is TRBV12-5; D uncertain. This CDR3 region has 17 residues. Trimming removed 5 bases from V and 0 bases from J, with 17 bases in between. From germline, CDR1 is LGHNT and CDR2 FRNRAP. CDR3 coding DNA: TGTGCTAGTGGTCTAGGGAGGGAGGGATATAGCAATCAGCCCCAGCATTTT. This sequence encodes CASGLGREGYSNQPQHF.

CDR3 sequence (DNA): TGTGCCAGCAGTTACATTCGGACAGGGAATGAAAAACTGTTTTTT. It yields the protein CASSYIRTGNEKLFF. The chain has TRBV6-5 and TRBJ1-4, with TRBD1 identical over 8 bases. This CDR3 spans 15 amino acids. Germline V gene data show CDR1 as MNHEY and CDR2 as SVGAGI. The trim removed 2 bases at V and 5 bases at J, leaving 4 bases unmatched.

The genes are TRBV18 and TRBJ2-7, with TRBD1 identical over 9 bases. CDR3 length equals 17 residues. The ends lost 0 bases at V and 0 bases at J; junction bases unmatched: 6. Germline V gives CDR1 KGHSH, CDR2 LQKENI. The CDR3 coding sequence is TGTGCCAGCTCACCACCTGGACAGGGGCCTTTCTCCTACGAGCAGTACTTC. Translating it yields CASSPPGQGPFSYEQYF.

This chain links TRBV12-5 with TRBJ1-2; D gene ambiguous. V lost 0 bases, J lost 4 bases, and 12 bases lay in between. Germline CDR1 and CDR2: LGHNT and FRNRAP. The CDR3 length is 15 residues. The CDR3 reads CASGLVRGRLYGYTF. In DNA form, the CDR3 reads TGTGCTAGTGGTTTGGTACGCGGTAGGCTCTATGGCTACACCTTC.

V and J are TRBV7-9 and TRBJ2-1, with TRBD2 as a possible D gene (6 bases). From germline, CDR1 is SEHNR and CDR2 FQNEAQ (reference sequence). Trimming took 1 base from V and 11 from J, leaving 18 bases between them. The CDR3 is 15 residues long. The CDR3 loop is CASSLGGGVDLKQFF. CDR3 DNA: TGTGCCAGCAGCTTAGGGGGCGGGGTTGATCTCAAGCAGTTCTTC.

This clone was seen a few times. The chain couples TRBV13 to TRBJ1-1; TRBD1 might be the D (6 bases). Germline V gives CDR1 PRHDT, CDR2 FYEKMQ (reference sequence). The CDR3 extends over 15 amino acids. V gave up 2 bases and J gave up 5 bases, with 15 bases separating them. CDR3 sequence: CASSLRQGRETEAFF. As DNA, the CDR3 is TGTGCCAGCAGCTTACGGCAGGGGCGAGAAACTGAAGCTTTCTTT. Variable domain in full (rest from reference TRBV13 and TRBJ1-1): AAGVIQSPRHLIKEKRETATLKCYPIPRHDTVYWYQQGPGQDPQFLISFYEKMQSDKGSIPDRFSAQQFSDYHSELNMSSLELGDSALYFCASSLRQGRETEAFFGQGTRLTVV.

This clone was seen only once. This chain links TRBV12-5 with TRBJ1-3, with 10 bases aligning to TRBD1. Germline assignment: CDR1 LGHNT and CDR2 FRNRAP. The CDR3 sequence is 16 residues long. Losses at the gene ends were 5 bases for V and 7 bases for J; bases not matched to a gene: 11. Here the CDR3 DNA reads TGTGCTAGTGGTCTAGGTCCCGGGACAGGGGCGAACACCATATATTTT. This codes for CASGLGPGTGANTIYF. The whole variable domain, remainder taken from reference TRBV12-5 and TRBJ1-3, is DARVTQTPRHKVTEMGQEVTMRCQPILGHNTVFWYRQTMMQGLELLAYFRNRAPLDDSGMPKDRFSAEMPDATLATLKIQPSEPRDSAVYFCASGLGPGTGANTIYFGEGSWLTVV.

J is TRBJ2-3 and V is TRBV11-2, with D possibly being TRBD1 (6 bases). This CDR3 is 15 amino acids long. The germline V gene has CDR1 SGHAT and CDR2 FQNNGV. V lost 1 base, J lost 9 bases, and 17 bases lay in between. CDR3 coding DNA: TGTGCCAGCAGCTTAGTTGGGGGCTCCTCGGGGACGCAGTATTTT. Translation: CASSLVGGSSGTQYF.

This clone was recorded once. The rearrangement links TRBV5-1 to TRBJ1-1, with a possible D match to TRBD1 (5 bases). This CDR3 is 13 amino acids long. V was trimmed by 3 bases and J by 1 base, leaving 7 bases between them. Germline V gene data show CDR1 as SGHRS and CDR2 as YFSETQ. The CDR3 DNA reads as TGCGCCAGCAGCTCTGGACAGAACACTGAAGCTTTCTTT. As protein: CASSSGQNTEAFF.

The CDR3 region is CASSLDRANYEQYF. The CDR3 DNA reads as TGTGCCAGCAGCTTAGACAGGGCGAACTACGAGCAGTACTTC. The rearrangement links TRBV7-6 to TRBJ2-7; D perhaps matches TRBD1 (6 bases). CDR1 and CDR2 from the germline V gene are SGHVS and FNYEAQ. This CDR3 region has 14 residues. Trimming left V 1 base short and J 3 bases short, with 10 bases between.

For the CDR3, the DNA is TGCGCCAGCAGCCAAGATCCAGCGAGAGATACGCAGTATTTT. Amino acid sequence: CASSQDPARDTQYF. The gene calls are TRBV4-1 and TRBJ2-3; D ambiguous. Germline CDR1 is MGHRA and CDR2 is YSYEKL. Deletions cut 0 bases from V and 5 bases from J, with 9 bases between. CDR3 length: 14 amino acids.

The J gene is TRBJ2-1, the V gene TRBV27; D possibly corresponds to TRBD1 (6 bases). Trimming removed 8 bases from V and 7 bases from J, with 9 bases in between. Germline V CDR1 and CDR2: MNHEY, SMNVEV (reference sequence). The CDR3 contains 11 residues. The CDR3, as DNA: TGTGCCAGCGGGGGCGGAAATGAGCAGTTCTTC. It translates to CASGGGNEQFF.

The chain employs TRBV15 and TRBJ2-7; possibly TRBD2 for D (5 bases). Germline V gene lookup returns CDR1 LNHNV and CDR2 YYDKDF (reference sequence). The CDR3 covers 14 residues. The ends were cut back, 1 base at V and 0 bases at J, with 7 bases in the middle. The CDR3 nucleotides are TGTGCCACCAGCAGAGTGGCGGGCTCCTACGAGCAGTACTTC. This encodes CATSRVAGSYEQYF.

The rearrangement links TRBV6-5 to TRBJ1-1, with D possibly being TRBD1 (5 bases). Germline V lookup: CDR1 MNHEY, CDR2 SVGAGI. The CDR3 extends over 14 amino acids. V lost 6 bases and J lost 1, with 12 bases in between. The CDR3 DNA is TGTGCCAGCAGGCCCCCTGACAGGAACACTGAAGCTTTCTTT. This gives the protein CASRPPDRNTEAFF.

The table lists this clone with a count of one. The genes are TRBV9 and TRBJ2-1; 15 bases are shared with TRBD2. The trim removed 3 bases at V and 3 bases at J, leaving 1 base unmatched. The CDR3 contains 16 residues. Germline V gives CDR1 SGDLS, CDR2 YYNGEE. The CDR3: CASSEGLAGGYNEQFF. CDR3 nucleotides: TGTGCCAGCAGCGAGGGACTAGCGGGGGGCTACAATGAGCAGTTCTTC.